Detailed here is one T cell receptor (beta chain). Its antigen is not identified. These data belong to a study of OX40 agonist ivuxolimab in advanced cancers. Overall study context: Administration of intravenous ivuxolimab to patients occurred every 2 weeks at 0.01 to 10 mg/kg. The study's findings and limits: By week 6 at 0.1 to 3.0 mg/kg, blood CD4+ and CD8+ T cells had expanded clonally. CD4+ T cells averaged fewer expanded clones than CD8+ T cells.

Sequencing was performed with immunoSEQ multiplex PCR; in TCRdb, only in-frame clones are kept and a portion is missing. The sample holds some 70,000 clones, under 90% seen once. The junction had 4 bases not matched to a gene; V was cut back by 2 bases and J by 4 bases. The CDR3 has 14 amino acids. Germline V CDR1 and CDR2: PRHDT, FYEKMQ (reference sequence). The sequenced sample was CD4+ or CD8+ T cells sorted from blood, obtained in a trial of the OX40 agonist ivuxolimab. This sequence was found in an adult with an advanced solid tumor such as melanoma, head and neck, liver or kidney cancer. This chain joins TRBV13 and TRBJ1-2; the match to TRBD1 covers 7 bases. The chain's CDR3 is CASSLLQGSYGYTF. The CDR3 nucleotides read TGTGCCAGCAGCTTATTACAGGGGTCCTATGGCTACACCTTC.